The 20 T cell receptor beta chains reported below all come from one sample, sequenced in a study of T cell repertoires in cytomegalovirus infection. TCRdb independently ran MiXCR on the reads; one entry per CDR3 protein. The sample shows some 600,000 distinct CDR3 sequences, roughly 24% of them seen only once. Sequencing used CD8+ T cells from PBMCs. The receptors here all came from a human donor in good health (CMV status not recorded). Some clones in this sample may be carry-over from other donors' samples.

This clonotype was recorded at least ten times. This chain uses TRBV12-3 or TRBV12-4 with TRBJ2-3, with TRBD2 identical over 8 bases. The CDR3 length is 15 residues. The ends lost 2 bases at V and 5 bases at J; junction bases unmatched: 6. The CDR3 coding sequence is TGTGCCAGCAGTTTACGGGGGGGGCCGAGAGATACGCAGTATTTT. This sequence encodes CASSLRGGPRDTQYF.

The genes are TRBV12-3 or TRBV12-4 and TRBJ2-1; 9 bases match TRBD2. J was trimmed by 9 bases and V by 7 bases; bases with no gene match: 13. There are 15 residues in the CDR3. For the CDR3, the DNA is TGTGCCAGCACCGAAGGGGGGCGGGGGGGATCTGAGCAGTTCTTC. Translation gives CASTEGGRGGSEQFF.

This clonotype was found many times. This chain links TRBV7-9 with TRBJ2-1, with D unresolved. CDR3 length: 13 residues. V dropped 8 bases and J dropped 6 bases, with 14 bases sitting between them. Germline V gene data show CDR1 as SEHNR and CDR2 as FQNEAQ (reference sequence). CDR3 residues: CASGFLGVNEQFF. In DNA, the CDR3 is TGTGCCAGCGGATTCCTTGGGGTCAATGAGCAGTTCTTC.

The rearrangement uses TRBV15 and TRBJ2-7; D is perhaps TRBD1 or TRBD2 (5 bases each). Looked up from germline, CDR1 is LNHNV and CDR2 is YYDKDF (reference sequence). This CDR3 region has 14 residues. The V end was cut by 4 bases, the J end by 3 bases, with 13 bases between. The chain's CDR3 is CATSIGTPSYEQYV. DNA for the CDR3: TGTGCCACCAGCATTGGGACGCCGAGCTACGAGCAGTACGTC.

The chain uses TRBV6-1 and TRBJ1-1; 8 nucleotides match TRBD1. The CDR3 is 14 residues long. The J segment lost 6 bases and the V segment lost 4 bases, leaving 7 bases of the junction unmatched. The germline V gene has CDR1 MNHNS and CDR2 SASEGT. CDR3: CASSATADRAEAFF. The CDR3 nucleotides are TGTGCCAGCAGTGCCACGGCGGACAGGGCTGAAGCTTTCTTT.

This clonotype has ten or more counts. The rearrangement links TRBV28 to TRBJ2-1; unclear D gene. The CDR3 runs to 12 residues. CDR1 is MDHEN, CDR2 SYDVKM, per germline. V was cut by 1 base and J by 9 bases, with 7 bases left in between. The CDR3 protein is CASSLYQVEQFF. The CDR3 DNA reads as TGTGCCAGCAGTTTATACCAAGTTGAGCAGTTCTTC. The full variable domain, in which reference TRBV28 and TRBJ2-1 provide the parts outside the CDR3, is DVKVTQSSRYLVKRTGEKVFLECVQDMDHENMFWYRQDPGLGLRLIYFSYDVKMKEKGDIPEGYSVSREKKERFSLILESASTNQTSMYLCASSLYQVEQFFGPGTRLTVL.

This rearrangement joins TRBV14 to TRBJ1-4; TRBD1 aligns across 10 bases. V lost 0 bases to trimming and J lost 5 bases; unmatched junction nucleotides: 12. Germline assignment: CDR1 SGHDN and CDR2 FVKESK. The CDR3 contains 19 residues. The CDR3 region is CASSQEVGTGVTANEKLFF. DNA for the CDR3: TGTGCCAGCAGCCAAGAAGTGGGGACAGGGGTGACGGCGAATGAAAAACTGTTTTTT.

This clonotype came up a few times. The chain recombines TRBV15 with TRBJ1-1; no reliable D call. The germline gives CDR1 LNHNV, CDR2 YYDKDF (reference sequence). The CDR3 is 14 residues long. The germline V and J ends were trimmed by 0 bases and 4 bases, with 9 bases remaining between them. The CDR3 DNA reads TGTGCCACCAGCAGAGATCGCGGGGTCACTGAAGCTTTCTTT. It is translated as CATSRDRGVTEAFF.

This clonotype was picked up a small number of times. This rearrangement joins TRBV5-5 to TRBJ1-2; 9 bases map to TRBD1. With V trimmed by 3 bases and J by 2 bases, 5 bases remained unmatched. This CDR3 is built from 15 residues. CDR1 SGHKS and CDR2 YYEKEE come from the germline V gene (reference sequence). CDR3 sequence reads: CASSYKQGANYGYTF. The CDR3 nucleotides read TGTGCCAGCAGCTATAAACAGGGGGCGAACTATGGCTACACCTTC.

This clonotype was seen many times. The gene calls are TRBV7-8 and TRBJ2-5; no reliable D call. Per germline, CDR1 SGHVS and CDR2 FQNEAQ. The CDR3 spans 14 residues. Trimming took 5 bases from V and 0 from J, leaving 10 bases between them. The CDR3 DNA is TGTGCCAGCAGCCCCCCGCAGGACCAAGAGACCCAGTACTTC. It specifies CASSPPQDQETQYF.

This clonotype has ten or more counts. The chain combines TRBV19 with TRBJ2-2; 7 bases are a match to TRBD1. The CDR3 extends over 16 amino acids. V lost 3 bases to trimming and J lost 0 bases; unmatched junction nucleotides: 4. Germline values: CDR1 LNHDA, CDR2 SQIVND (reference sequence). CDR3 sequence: CASSIQGVTNTGELFF. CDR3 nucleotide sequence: TGTGCCAGTAGTATCCAGGGGGTTACGAACACCGGGGAGCTGTTTTTT.

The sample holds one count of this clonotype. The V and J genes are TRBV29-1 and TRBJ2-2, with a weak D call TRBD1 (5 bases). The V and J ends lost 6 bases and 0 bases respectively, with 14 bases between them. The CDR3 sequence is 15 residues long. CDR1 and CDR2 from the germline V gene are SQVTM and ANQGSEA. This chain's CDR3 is CSVDTGVANTGELFF. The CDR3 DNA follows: TGCAGCGTGGACACAGGAGTTGCGAACACCGGGGAGCTGTTTTTT.

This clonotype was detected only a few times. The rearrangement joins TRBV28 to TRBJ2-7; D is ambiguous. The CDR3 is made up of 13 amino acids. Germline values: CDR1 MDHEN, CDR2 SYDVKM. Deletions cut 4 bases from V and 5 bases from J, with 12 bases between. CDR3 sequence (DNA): TGTGCCAGCAGTTCCTTCGCGCCAAACGAGCAGTACGTC. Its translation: CASSSFAPNEQYV.

CDR3 residues: CASSFPTVPRGANVLTF. The CDR3 nucleotides are TGTGCCAGCAGCTTTCCGACAGTCCCTAGAGGGGCCAACGTCCTGACTTTC. The V gene is TRBV7-9, the J gene TRBJ2-6, with D tentatively TRBD1 (5 bases). Germline CDR1 SEHNR, CDR2 FQNEAQ (reference sequence). The CDR3 consists of 17 residues. V lost 3 bases and J 4 bases, leaving 16 bases between the germline ends.

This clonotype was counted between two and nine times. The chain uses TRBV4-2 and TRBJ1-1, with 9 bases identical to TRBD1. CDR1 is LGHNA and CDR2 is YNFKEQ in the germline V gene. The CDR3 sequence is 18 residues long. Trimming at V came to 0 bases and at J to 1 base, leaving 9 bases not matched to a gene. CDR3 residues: CASSQDEGTGKGNTEAFF. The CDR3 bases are TGTGCCAGCAGCCAAGATGAAGGGACAGGGAAGGGGAACACTGAAGCTTTCTTT.

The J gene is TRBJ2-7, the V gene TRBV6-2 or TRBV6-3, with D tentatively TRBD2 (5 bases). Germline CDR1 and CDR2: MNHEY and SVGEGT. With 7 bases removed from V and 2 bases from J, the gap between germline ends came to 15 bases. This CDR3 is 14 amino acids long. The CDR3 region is CASKRAGNTYEQYV. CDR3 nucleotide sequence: TGTGCCAGCAAACGGGCCGGGAATACCTACGAGCAGTACGTC.

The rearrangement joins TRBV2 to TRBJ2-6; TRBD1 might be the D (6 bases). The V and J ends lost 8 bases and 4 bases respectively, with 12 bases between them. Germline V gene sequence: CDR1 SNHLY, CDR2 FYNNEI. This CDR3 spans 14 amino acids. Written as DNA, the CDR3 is TGTGCCAGCGTGCGAGGGGGAGGGGCCAACGTCCTGACTTTC. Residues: CASVRGGGANVLTF.

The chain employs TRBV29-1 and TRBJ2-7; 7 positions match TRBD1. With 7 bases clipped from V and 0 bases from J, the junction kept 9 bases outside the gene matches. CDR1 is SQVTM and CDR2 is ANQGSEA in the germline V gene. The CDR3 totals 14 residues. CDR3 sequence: CSALGGKFSYEQYF. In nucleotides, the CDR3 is TGCAGCGCCTTAGGGGGCAAGTTCTCCTACGAGCAGTACTTC.

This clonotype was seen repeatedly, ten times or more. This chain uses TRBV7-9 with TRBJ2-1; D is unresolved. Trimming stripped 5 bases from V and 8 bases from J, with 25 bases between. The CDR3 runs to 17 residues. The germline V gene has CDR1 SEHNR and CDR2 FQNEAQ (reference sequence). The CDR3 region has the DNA TGTGCCAGCAGCGTCGCCCCCAGACTTAGGTTCGTCGATGAGCAGTTCTTC. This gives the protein CASSVAPRLRFVDEQFF.

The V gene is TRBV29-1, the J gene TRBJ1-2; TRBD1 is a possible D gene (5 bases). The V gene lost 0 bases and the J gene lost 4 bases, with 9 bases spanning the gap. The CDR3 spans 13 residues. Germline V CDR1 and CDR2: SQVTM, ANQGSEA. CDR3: CSVEETEVYGYTF. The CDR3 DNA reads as TGCAGCGTTGAAGAGACAGAAGTCTATGGCTACACCTTC.